A selection of T cell receptor beta chains follows, all from one sample in a study of blood T cell repertoires in COVID-19. Sequencing used immunoSEQ multiplex PCR; TCRdb keeps in-frame clones, though not all of them. The sample carries about 220,000 clones, roughly 80% recorded once. Sequencing was carried out using peripheral blood. Every receptor here comes from a woman aged 70-85 years with acute or convalescent COVID-19. The CDR3 runs from the conserved cysteine through the conserved F or W. The D gene is left open where the match is weak. Size tells how often a clone was seen (once, few, many) or the class of an expanded clone, and some rows leave it out.

d_gene: -; v_gene: TRBV5-1; abundance: -; len: 15; j_gene: TRBJ2-7; CDR3nt: TGCGCCAGCAGCTTGGCGGGACACCTCTCCTACGAGCAGTACTTC; CDR3aa: CASSLAGHLSYEQYF
d_gene: -; v_gene: TRBV7-3; abundance: -; len: 14; j_gene: TRBJ2-7; CDR3nt: TGTGCCAGCAGCTTATCCCTGGGTAGCGACGAGCAGTACTTC; CDR3aa: CASSLSLGSDEQYF
d_gene: -; v_gene: TRBV7-9; abundance: -; len: 13; j_gene: TRBJ1-1; CDR3nt: TGTGCCAGCAGCTCCTGGTCGGGATCTGAAGCTTTCTTT; CDR3aa: CASSSWSGSEAFF
d_gene: TRBD1; v_gene: TRBV5-4; abundance: -; len: 19; j_gene: TRBJ2-6; CDR3nt: TGTGCCAGCAGCTTGTTTAATAACAGGGGGACTTCTGGGGCCAACGTCCTGACTTTC; CDR3aa: CASSLFNNRGTSGANVLTF
d_gene: -; v_gene: TRBV5-1; abundance: -; len: 17; j_gene: TRBJ2-1; CDR3nt: TGCGCCAGCAGCTTCATCAGGGCACTCCCCTCCTACAATGAGCAGTTCTTC; CDR3aa: CASSFIRALPSYNEQFF
d_gene: TRBD1; v_gene: TRBV5-1; abundance: -; len: 14; j_gene: TRBJ2-1; CDR3nt: TGCGCCAGCAGCATGGGGACAGGGAGAGGTGAGCAGTTCTTC; CDR3aa: CASSMGTGRGEQFF
d_gene: -; v_gene: TRBV20-1; abundance: -; len: 10; j_gene: TRBJ1-2; CDR3nt: TGCAGTGCTTATTACTATGGCTACACCTTC; CDR3aa: CSAYYYGYTF
d_gene: -; v_gene: TRBV29-1; abundance: few; len: 14; j_gene: TRBJ1-3; CDR3nt: TGCAGCGTTCTAACCGGGTACGATGGAAACACCATATATTTT; CDR3aa: CSVLTGYDGNTIYF
d_gene: -; v_gene: TRBV15; abundance: -; len: 15; j_gene: TRBJ2-5; CDR3nt: TGTGCCACCAGCAGAGATGGAGCGGCAGGGGATAACCAGTACTTC; CDR3aa: CATSRDGAAGDNQYF
d_gene: -; v_gene: TRBV7-2; abundance: -; len: 14; j_gene: TRBJ2-7; CDR3nt: TGTGCCAGCAGCTCCTTTCTACCCCCCTACGAGCAGTACTTC; CDR3aa: CASSSFLPPYEQYF
d_gene: TRBD2; v_gene: TRBV10-3; abundance: -; len: 17; j_gene: TRBJ2-7; CDR3nt: TGTGCCATCAGTGAGTCGAAGGGAGCGGGGCGAGGGAACGAGCAGTACTTC; CDR3aa: CAISESKGAGRGNEQYF
d_gene: TRBD1; v_gene: TRBV7-9; abundance: once; len: 14; j_gene: TRBJ1-6; CDR3nt: TGTGCCACCCATCCGGGACAGTTTAATTCACCCCTCCACTTT; CDR3aa: CATHPGQFNSPLHF
d_gene: TRBD2; v_gene: TRBV29-1; abundance: -; len: 12; j_gene: TRBJ2-3; CDR3nt: TGCAGCGTCCCTAGCGGGGAGGATACGCAGTATTTT; CDR3aa: CSVPSGEDTQYF
d_gene: TRBD1; v_gene: TRBV7-2; abundance: once; len: 15; j_gene: TRBJ1-5; CDR3nt: TGTGCCAGCAGCCCTGGACAGGGAGGAAATCAGCCCCAGCATTTT; CDR3aa: CASSPGQGGNQPQHF
d_gene: -; v_gene: TRBV30; abundance: once; len: 12; j_gene: TRBJ2-5; CDR3nt: TGTGCCTGGAGTAAGCCCCCAGAGACCCAGTACTTC; CDR3aa: CAWSKPPETQYF
d_gene: TRBD1; v_gene: TRBV14; abundance: -; len: 15; j_gene: TRBJ2-2; CDR3nt: TGTGCCAGCAGCCAAGCCGGGACAGGGGTCCGGGAGCTGTTTTTT; CDR3aa: CASSQAGTGVRELFF
d_gene: TRBD2; v_gene: TRBV3-1/TRBV3-2; abundance: -; len: 16; j_gene: TRBJ2-5; CDR3nt: TGTGCCAGCAGCCTCCGGACTAGCGGGGCGGGAGAGACCCAGTACTTC; CDR3aa: CASSLRTSGAGETQYF
d_gene: -; v_gene: TRBV6-5; abundance: -; len: 13; j_gene: TRBJ1-5; CDR3nt: TGTGCCAGCAGTTACTACGGTAATCAGCCCCAGCATTTT; CDR3aa: CASSYYGNQPQHF
d_gene: -; v_gene: TRBV6-5; abundance: -; len: 12; j_gene: TRBJ2-2; CDR3nt: TGTGCCAGCAGGAGAAACACCGGGGAGCTGTTTTTT; CDR3aa: CASRRNTGELFF
d_gene: TRBD1; v_gene: TRBV27; abundance: many; len: 14; j_gene: TRBJ2-2; CDR3nt: TGTGCCAGCGCAGGACAGGTTATGGGCGGGGAGCTGTTTTTT; CDR3aa: CASAGQVMGGELFF
d_gene: -; v_gene: TRBV4-3; abundance: -; len: 15; j_gene: TRBJ1-2; CDR3nt: TGCGCCAGCAGCCAAGATGGCGCAGGGAACTATGGCTACACCTTC; CDR3aa: CASSQDGAGNYGYTF
d_gene: TRBD2; v_gene: TRBV29-1; abundance: -; len: 14; j_gene: TRBJ2-5; CDR3nt: TGCAGCGTTGAGGCGGGCGGGGGGCGAGAGACCCAGTACTTC; CDR3aa: CSVEAGGGRETQYF
d_gene: TRBD2; v_gene: TRBV19; abundance: -; len: 16; j_gene: TRBJ2-5; CDR3nt: TGTGCCAGTAGCTCACGGACTAGCGGGGGGCAAGAGACCCAGTACTTC; CDR3aa: CASSSRTSGGQETQYF
d_gene: TRBD1; v_gene: TRBV7-2; abundance: once; len: 14; j_gene: TRBJ2-4; CDR3nt: TGTGCCAGCAGCCGGACAGGGGGAGGGGACATTCAGTACTTC; CDR3aa: CASSRTGGGDIQYF
d_gene: -; v_gene: TRBV15; abundance: -; len: 15; j_gene: TRBJ2-7; CDR3nt: TGTGCCACCACCTCGGACAGTAGGGGCCCCTACGAGCAGTACTTC; CDR3aa: CATTSDSRGPYEQYF
d_gene: -; v_gene: TRBV10-2; abundance: -; len: 13; j_gene: TRBJ1-5; CDR3nt: TGCGCCAGCAGTGATCAGGGTAATCAGCCCCAGCATTTT; CDR3aa: CASSDQGNQPQHF
d_gene: TRBD2; v_gene: TRBV6-5; abundance: -; len: 15; j_gene: TRBJ2-7; CDR3nt: TGTGCCAGCAGCCTAACGGGGGGGTTAACCTACGAGCAGTACTTC; CDR3aa: CASSLTGGLTYEQYF
d_gene: TRBD1; v_gene: TRBV6-1; abundance: -; len: 12; j_gene: TRBJ1-5; CDR3nt: TGTGCCAGCAGAACAGGGGACCAGCCCCAGCATTTT; CDR3aa: CASRTGDQPQHF
d_gene: TRBD1; v_gene: TRBV18; abundance: -; len: 16; j_gene: TRBJ2-2; CDR3nt: TGTGCCAGCTCACTCTACCGGACAGGGAACACCGGGGAGCTGTTTTTT; CDR3aa: CASSLYRTGNTGELFF
d_gene: -; v_gene: TRBV5-6; abundance: -; len: 14; j_gene: TRBJ2-2; CDR3nt: TGTGCCAGCAGCCCGATCGGGATGGCCGGGGAGCTGTTTTTT; CDR3aa: CASSPIGMAGELFF
d_gene: -; v_gene: TRBV11-2; abundance: -; len: 15; j_gene: TRBJ1-1; CDR3nt: TGTGCCAGCAGCTTATCACGGGGGGGGAACACTGAAGCTTTCTTT; CDR3aa: CASSLSRGGNTEAFF
d_gene: TRBD1; v_gene: TRBV6-5; abundance: -; len: 13; j_gene: TRBJ2-7; CDR3nt: TGTGCCAGATTGGGACAGGGGGCCCACGAGCAGTACTTC; CDR3aa: CARLGQGAHEQYF
d_gene: TRBD2; v_gene: TRBV4-1; abundance: -; len: 15; j_gene: TRBJ2-5; CDR3nt: TGCGCCAGCAGCCAAGATCCGGGGGGTCTAGGTACCCAGTACTTC; CDR3aa: CASSQDPGGLGTQYF
d_gene: -; v_gene: TRBV5-6; abundance: -; len: 14; j_gene: TRBJ2-7; CDR3nt: TGTGCCAGCAGCTTGACAGGGATCCGCAGCGAGCAGTACTTC; CDR3aa: CASSLTGIRSEQYF
d_gene: -; v_gene: TRBV19; abundance: -; len: 16; j_gene: TRBJ1-2; CDR3nt: TGTGCCAGTAGCGCAGCGAGATCGCCGGCCATCTATGGCTACACCTTC; CDR3aa: CASSAARSPAIYGYTF
d_gene: -; v_gene: TRBV3-1/TRBV3-2; abundance: once; len: 15; j_gene: TRBJ1-6; CDR3nt: TGTGCCAGCAGCCAAGGGCCCGTTGGAGGTTCACCCCTCCACTTT; CDR3aa: CASSQGPVGGSPLHF